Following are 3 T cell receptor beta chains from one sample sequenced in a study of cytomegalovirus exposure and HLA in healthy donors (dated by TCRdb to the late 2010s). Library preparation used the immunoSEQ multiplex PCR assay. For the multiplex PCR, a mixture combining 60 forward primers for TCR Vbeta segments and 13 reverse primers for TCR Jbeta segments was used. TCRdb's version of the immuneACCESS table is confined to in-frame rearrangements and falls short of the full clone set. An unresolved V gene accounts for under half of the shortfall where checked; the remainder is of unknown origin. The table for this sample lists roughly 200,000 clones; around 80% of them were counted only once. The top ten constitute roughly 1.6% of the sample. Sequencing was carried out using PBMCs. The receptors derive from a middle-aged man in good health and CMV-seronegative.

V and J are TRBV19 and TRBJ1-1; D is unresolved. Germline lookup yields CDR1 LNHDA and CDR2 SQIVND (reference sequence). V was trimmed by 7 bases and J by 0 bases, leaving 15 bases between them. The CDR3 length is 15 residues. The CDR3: CASTVIWEMNTEAFF. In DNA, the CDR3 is TGTGCCAGTACCGTTATTTGGGAGATGAACACTGAAGCTTTCTTT.

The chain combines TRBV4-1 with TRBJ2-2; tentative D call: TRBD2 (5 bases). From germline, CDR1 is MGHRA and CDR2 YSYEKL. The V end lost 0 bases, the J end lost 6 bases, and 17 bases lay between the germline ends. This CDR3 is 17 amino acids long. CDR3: CASSQDRRLAAAGELFF. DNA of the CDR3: TGCGCCAGCAGCCAAGATCGCCGGCTAGCCGCGGCCGGGGAGCTGTTTTTT.

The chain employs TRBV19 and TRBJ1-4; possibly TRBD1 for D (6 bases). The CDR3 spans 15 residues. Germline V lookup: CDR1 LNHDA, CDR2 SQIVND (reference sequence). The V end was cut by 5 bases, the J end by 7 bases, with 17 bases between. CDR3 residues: CASSFLRGDGEKLFF. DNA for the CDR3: TGTGCCAGTAGTTTCCTCAGGGGAGATGGTGAAAAACTGTTTTTT.